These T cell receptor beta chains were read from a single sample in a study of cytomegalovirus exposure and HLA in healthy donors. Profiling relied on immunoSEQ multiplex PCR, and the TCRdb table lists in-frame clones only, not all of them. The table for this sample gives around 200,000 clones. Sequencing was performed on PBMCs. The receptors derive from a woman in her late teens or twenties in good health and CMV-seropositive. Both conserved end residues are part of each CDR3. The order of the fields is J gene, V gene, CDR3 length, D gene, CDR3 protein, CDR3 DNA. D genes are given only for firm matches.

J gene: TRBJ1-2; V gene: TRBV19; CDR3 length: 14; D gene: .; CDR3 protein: CASRSGGVNYGYTF; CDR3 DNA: TGTGCCAGTAGGTCCGGGGGGGTCAACTATGGCTACACCTTC
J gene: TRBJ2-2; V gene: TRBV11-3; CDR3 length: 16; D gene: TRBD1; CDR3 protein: CASSPTGGGNTGELFF; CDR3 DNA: TGTGCCAGCAGCCCGACAGGGGGCGGCAACACCGGGGAGCTGTTTTTT
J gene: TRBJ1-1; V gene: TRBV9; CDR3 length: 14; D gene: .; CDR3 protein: CASSDPRGNTEAFF; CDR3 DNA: TGTGCCAGCAGCGACCCCAGGGGGAACACTGAAGCTTTCTTT
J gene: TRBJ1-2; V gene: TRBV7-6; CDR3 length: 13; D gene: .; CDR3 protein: CASSLDYSYGYTF; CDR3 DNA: TGTGCCAGCAGCTTAGATTATTCCTATGGCTACACCTTC
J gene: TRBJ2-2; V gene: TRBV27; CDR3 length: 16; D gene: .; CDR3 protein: CASSLLVLAETGELFF; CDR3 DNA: TGTGCCAGCAGTTTATTAGTCCTAGCCGAGACCGGGGAGCTGTTTTTT
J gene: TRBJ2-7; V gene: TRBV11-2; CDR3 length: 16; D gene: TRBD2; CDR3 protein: CASSSGLGLAGSEQYF; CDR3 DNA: TGTGCCAGCAGCTCGGGGTTGGGACTAGCGGGAAGCGAGCAGTACTTC
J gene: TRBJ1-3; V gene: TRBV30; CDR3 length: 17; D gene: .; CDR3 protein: CAWRPRVGQGKGYTIYF; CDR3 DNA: TGTGCCTGGAGGCCCCGTGTCGGGCAGGGGAAAGGATACACCATATATTTT
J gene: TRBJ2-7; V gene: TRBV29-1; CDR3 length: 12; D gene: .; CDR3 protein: CSVEDSTYEQYF; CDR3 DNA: TGCAGCGTTGAAGATAGCACCTACGAGCAGTACTTC
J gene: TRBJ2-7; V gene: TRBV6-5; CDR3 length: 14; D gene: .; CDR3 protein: CASSYGGAYYEQYF; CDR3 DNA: TGTGCCAGCAGTTATGGCGGGGCCTACTACGAGCAGTACTTC
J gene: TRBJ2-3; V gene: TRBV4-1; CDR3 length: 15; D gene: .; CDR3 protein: CASSQGTGSPDTQYF; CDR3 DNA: TGCGCCAGCAGCCAAGGTACAGGGAGCCCAGATACGCAGTATTTT
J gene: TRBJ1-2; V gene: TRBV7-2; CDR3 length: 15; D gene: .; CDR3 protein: CASSFRDRNNYGYTF; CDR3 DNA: TGTGCCAGCAGCTTCAGAGACAGAAACAACTATGGCTACACCTTC
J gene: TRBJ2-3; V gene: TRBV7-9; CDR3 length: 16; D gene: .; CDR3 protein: CASSLVHLVAADTQYF; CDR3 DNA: TGTGCCAGCAGCTTAGTTCACCTAGTTGCGGCAGATACGCAGTATTTT
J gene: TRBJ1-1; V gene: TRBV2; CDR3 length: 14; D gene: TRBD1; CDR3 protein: CASSLQGAQTEAFF; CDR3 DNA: TGTGCCAGCAGCTTACAGGGGGCGCAAACTGAAGCTTTCTTT
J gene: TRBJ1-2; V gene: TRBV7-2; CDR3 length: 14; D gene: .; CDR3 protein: CASSVVRGREGYTF; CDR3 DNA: TGTGCCAGCAGCGTAGTCCGGGGAAGGGAGGGCTACACCTTC
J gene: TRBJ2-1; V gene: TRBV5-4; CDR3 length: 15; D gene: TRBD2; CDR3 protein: CASTLVLAGHNEQFF; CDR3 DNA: TGTGCCAGCACCTTGGTGCTAGCGGGACACAATGAGCAGTTCTTC
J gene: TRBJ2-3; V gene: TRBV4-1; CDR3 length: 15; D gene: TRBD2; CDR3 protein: CASSQDRTGTRSPYF; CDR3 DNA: TGCGCCAGCAGCCAAGACCGAACCGGGACTAGAAGTCCGTATTTT
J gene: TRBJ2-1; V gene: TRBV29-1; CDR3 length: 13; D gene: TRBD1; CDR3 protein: CSVAGQGYNEQFF; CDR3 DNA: TGCAGCGTTGCGGGACAGGGCTACAATGAGCAGTTCTTC
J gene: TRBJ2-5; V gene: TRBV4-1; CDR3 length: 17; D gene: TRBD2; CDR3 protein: CASSQGASGGREETQYF; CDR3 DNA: TGCGCCAGCAGCCAAGGCGCTAGCGGGGGCCGGGAGGAGACCCAGTACTTC
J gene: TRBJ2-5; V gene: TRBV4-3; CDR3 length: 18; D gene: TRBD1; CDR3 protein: CASSQEVRGTGPKETQYF; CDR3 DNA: TGCGCCAGCAGCCAAGAAGTCCGCGGGACAGGCCCAAAAGAGACCCAGTACTTC
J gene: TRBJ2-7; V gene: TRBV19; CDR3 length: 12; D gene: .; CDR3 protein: CASSIAGYEQYF; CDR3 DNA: TGTGCCAGTAGTATAGCCGGCTACGAGCAGTACTTC
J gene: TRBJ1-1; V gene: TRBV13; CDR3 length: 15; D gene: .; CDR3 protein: CASSLGGPTFSEAFF; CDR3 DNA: TGTGCCAGCAGCTTAGGGGGCCCAACGTTCTCTGAAGCTTTCTTT
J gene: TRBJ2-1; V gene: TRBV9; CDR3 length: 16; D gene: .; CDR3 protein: CASSVGTERLINEQFF; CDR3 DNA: TGTGCCAGCAGCGTAGGAACGGAGCGGCTTATCAATGAGCAGTTCTTC
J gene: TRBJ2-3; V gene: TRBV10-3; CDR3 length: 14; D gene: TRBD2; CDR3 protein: CAISELALSDTQYF; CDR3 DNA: TGTGCCATCAGCGAACTAGCGTTGTCGGATACGCAGTATTTT
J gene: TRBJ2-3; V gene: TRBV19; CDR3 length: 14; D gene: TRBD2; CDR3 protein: CASSIDRGGDTQYF; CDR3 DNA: TGTGCCAGTAGTATCGATCGCGGGGGAGATACGCAGTATTTT
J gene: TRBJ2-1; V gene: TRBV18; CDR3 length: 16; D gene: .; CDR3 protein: CASSPPTGSYYNEQFF; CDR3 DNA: TGTGCCAGCTCACCACCGACGGGGTCCTACTACAATGAGCAGTTCTTC
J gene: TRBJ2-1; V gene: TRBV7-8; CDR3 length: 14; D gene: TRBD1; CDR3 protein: CASSSDRAHNEQFF; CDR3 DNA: TGTGCCAGCAGCTCTGACAGGGCGCACAATGAGCAGTTCTTC
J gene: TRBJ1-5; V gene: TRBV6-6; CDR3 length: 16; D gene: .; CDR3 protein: CASSYSAGFGGQPQHF; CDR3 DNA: TGTGCCAGCAGTTACTCCGCAGGGTTCGGGGGGCAGCCCCAGCATTTT
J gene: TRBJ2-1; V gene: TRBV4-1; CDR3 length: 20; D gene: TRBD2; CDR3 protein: CASSQVLGTSGRVSVNEQFF; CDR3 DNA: TGCGCCAGCAGCCAGGTCTTAGGGACTAGCGGGAGGGTGTCTGTCAATGAGCAGTTCTTC
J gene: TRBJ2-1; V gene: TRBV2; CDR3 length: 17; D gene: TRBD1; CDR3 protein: CASTPFLRDRAYNEQFF; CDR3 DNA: TGTGCCAGCACCCCCTTCCTCCGGGACAGAGCCTACAATGAGCAGTTCTTC
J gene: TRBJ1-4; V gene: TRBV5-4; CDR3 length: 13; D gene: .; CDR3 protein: CASTMGGNEKLFF; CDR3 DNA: TGTGCCAGCACCATGGGAGGGAATGAAAAACTGTTTTTT
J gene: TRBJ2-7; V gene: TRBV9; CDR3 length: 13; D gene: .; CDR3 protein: CASSKGTLYEQYF; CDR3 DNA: TGTGCCAGCAGCAAAGGGACACTTTACGAGCAGTACTTC
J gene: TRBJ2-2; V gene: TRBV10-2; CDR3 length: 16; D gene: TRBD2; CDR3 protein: CASSGSSGGAHGELFF; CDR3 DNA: TGCGCCAGCAGTGGATCTAGCGGGGGGGCCCACGGGGAGCTGTTTTTT
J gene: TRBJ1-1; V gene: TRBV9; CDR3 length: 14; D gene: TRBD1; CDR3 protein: CASSVDRGRTEAFF; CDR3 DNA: TGTGCCAGCAGCGTAGACAGGGGGCGGACTGAAGCTTTCTTT
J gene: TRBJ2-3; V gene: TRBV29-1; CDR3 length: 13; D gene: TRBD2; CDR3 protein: CSVDEASGRSQYF; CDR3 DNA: TGCAGCGTTGACGAGGCTAGCGGGAGATCGCAGTATTTT
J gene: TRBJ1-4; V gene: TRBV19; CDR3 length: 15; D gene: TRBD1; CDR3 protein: CASRPLDRANEKLFF; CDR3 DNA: TGTGCCAGTAGACCTTTGGACAGGGCCAACGAAAAACTGTTTTTT
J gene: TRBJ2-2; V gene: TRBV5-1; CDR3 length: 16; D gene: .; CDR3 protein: CASTPPAGDLTGELFF; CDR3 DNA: TGCGCCAGCACCCCCCCCGCAGGGGACCTCACCGGGGAGCTGTTTTTT
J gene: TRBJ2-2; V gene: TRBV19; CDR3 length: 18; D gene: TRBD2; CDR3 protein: CASNSRASGVGGTGELFF; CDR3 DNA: TGTGCCAGTAATTCAAGGGCTAGCGGGGTGGGAGGCACCGGGGAGCTGTTTTTT
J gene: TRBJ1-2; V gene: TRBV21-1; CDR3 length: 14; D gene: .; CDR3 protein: CASSNARGSGGYTF; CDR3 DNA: TGTGCCAGCAGCAACGCCCGGGGATCGGGTGGCTACACCTTC
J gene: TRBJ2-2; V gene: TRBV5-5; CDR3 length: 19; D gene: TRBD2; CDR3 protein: CASSISQPGLADPTGELFF; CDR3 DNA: TGTGCCAGCAGCATTTCCCAGCCGGGACTAGCGGATCCCACCGGGGAGCTGTTTTTT
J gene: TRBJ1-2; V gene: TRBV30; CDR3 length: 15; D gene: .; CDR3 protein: CAWEGTSLSGYGYTF; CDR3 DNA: TGTGCCTGGGAAGGGACATCCTTAAGTGGCTATGGCTACACCTTC
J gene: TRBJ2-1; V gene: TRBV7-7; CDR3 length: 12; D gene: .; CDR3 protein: CASSPRGGEQFF; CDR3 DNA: TGTGCTAGCAGCCCTAGGGGAGGTGAGCAGTTCTTC
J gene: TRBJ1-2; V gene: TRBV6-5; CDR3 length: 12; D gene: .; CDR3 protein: CASRTANYGYTF; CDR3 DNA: TGTGCCAGCAGGACAGCCAACTATGGCTACACCTTC
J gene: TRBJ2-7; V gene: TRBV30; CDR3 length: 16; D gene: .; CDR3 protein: CAWSSVRLLGSYEQYF; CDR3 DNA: TGTGCCTGGAGTTCGGTTCGCCTTTTGGGCTCCTACGAGCAGTACTTC
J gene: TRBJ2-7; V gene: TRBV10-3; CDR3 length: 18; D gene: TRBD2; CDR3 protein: CAISEGGLAGGAAYEQYF; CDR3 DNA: TGTGCCATCAGTGAGGGGGGACTAGCGGGAGGTGCAGCCTACGAGCAGTACTTC
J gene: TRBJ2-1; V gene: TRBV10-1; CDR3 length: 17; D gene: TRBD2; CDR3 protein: CASSPPALAGGFNEQFF; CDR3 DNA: TGCGCCAGCAGCCCTCCCGCACTAGCGGGAGGGTTCAATGAGCAGTTCTTC
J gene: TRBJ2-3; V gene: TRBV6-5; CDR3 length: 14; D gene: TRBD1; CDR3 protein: CASRQGASTDTQYF; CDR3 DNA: TGTGCCAGCAGACAGGGGGCCAGCACAGATACGCAGTATTTT